The present T cell receptor (beta chain) was sequenced within a study of metastatic and nonmetastatic thyroid tumors. The wider study: Comparative analysis of repertoires was undertaken across blood and tumor or nodule tissue obtained from malignant and benign thyroid patients. General study points: The study reportedly found significantly higher TCR beta diversity in malignant thyroid tumors than benign nodules, in blood and tumor.

With 8 bases clipped from V and 5 bases from J, the junction kept 10 bases outside the gene matches. Germline assignment: CDR1 SNHLY and CDR2 FYNNEI. The CDR3 loop spans 16 amino acids. This clone was found many times. The antigen remains undetermined. Original analysis: Variation in CDR3 across clinicopathological groups served as the basis for constructing a distant-metastasis classifier in papillary thyroid cancer. MiXCR re-clonotyped the PCR reads for TCRdb. These V and J calls are TCRdb output, not the study's own analysis. The sample lists some 33,000 clones, 20% to 25% occurring once. Not a single patient had been given any form of treatment at any point before undergoing thyroid surgery.

The chain links TRBV2 to TRBJ1-6; 9 nucleotides match TRBD1. This clonotype was obtained from a male donor with papillary thyroid cancer or a benign thyroid nodule (not recorded which). Some clones in this sample may be carry-over from other donors' samples. What was sequenced was tumor tissue. DNA of the CDR3: TGTGCCAGCTCGGGGTTGGGACAGGGCGATAATTCACCCCTCCACTTT. Its translation: CASSGLGQGDNSPLHF.